Below, 16 T cell receptor beta chains from the same sample are listed, as sequenced in a study of blood T cells in healthy people across ages (dated by TCRdb to between 2015 and 2016). Preparation of the library involved 5' RACE. Instrument on record: Illumina HiSeq 2500. A second PCR of roughly 6 to 11 cycles was run with a J-beta primer mix and a sample-barcoded 5' primer. TCRdb ran its own pipeline on the public reads, namely fastp trimming at Q25 and MiXCR clone calling, and kept in-frame beta chains. Each CDR3 protein appears once, grouped with its most common genes and DNA. The sample records 650,000 to 1,000,000 distinct CDR3 sequences, 35% to 40% of which are singletons. The ten largest clonotypes hold approximately 12% of the sample. Source material: blood. These receptors originate from a man aged 18 to 30 in good health.

V gene TRBV4-1 combines with J gene TRBJ1-1; TRBD1 matches at 8 bases. V dropped 10 bases and J dropped 4; count of bases not matched to a gene: 23. This CDR3 comprises 18 residues. The germline CDR1 and CDR2 sequences are MGHRA and YSYEKL. The CDR3 reads CATTRGRGRSSGGTEAFF. The CDR3 DNA reads as TGCGCCACCACTCGGGGCAGGGGGCGAAGCTCCGGGGGCACTGAAGCTTTCTTT.

About this clonotype: At one boundary the junction diverges from the germline segment, which might be a read error. CDR3 bases: TGTCCCAGCAGCGTAGATGGCAGGGGGGACACTGAAGCTTTCTTT. It yields the protein CPSSVDGRGDTEAFF. V and J are TRBV9 and TRBJ1-1; 7 bases match TRBD1. CDR3 size: 15 residues. Germline lookup yields CDR1 SGDLS and CDR2 YYNGEE.

On this clonotype itself: One end of the junction is discordant with germline, which a read error may explain. The V call is TRBV7-7, the J call TRBJ2-7, with a possible D match to TRBD1 (6 bases). Looked up from germline, CDR1 is SSHAT and CDR2 is FNYEAQ (reference sequence). The CDR3 loop spans 16 amino acids. CDR3 sequence reads: CASRARGRSRPYEQYF. In nucleotides, the CDR3 is TGTGCTAGCAGAGCCAGGGGCCGGTCTCGACCCTACGAGCAGTACTTC.

CDR3 DNA: TGTGCCAGCAGCTTAGGGGGACAGGAGCAAGAGACCCAGTACTTC. As protein: CASSLGGQEQETQYF. This chain links TRBV7-2 with TRBJ2-5; 8 bases fit TRBD1. V shed 1 base, J shed 2 bases, and the junction held 3 bases outside the gene matches. Germline V gene data show CDR1 as SGHTA and CDR2 as FQGNSA. CDR3 length: 15 amino acids.

This clonotype was detected many times. J is TRBJ1-4 and V is TRBV7-2; TRBD1 might be the D (5 bases). Germline CDR1 is SGHTA and CDR2 is FQGNSA. The CDR3 loop spans 14 amino acids. V was trimmed by 2 bases and J by 4 bases, leaving 8 bases between them. CDR3 in DNA: TGTGCCAGCAGCTTATCGACAGATAATGAAAAACTGTTTTTT. Residues: CASSLSTDNEKLFF.

This clonotype was counted a few times. The chain uses TRBV7-2 and TRBJ1-4; D is unclear. This CDR3 contains 13 residues. V was trimmed by 1 base and J by 7 bases, leaving 7 bases between them. Germline lookup yields CDR1 SGHTA and CDR2 FQGNSA. The CDR3 sequence is CASSLGLPEKLFF. The CDR3 DNA reads as TGTGCCAGCAGCTTAGGCCTTCCTGAAAAACTGTTTTTT.

The gene calls are TRBV20-1 and TRBJ1-6; tentative D call: TRBD1 (5 bases). CDR3 length equals 15 residues. The germline V gene encodes CDR1 DFQATT and CDR2 SNEGSKA (reference sequence). Trimming took off 1 base at V and 8 bases at J, with 15 bases between the two ends. The CDR3 region has the DNA TGCAGTGCTAGAGTCAACGAGGGCAGGGATTCACCCCTCCACTTT. It encodes CSARVNEGRDSPLHF.

V usage is TRBV12-3 or TRBV12-4 and J usage is TRBJ1-2, with TRBD1 matching 11 bases. The CDR3 consists of 15 residues. The trim removed 4 bases at V and 5 bases at J, leaving 6 bases unmatched. The CDR3 nucleotides are TGTGCCAGCAGTTGGGGGACAGGGGGACTTTATGGCTACACCTTC. Its protein product is CASSWGTGGLYGYTF.

Points on this clonotype: A read error may account for a junction end that differs from germline. The chain combines TRBV20-1 with TRBJ2-5; D gene uncertain. Germline CDR1 and CDR2: DFQATT and SNEGSKA (reference sequence). The CDR3 totals 15 residues. CDR3 sequence: CSAQRPQLNQEAQYF. As DNA, the CDR3 is TGCAGTGCCCAGCGCCCCCAGCTAAACCAAGAGGCCCAGTACTTC.

This clonotype was found a few times. One junction end disagrees with the germline gene, perhaps due to a read error. J is TRBJ1-6 and V is TRBV12-3 or TRBV12-4, with D perhaps TRBD1 (6 bases). The CDR3 has 14 amino acids. DNA of the CDR3: TGTGCCAGCAGTTTGGGGGCAGCTAATTCACCCCCCCACTTT. The encoded protein is CASSLGAANSPPHF.

This chain uses TRBV2 with TRBJ2-7; possibly TRBD1 for D (5 bases). The CDR3 is 13 residues long. V dropped 3 bases and J dropped 6 bases, with 12 bases sitting between them. Germline lookup yields CDR1 SNHLY and CDR2 FYNNEI. CDR3 amino acids: CASSEGREGEQYF. The CDR3 DNA follows: TGTGCCAGCAGTGAGGGCAGGGAAGGCGAGCAGTACTTC.

As concerns this clonotype: Since a much larger clone is just one base distant, this may be a read error. Written as DNA, the CDR3 is TGTGCCAGCCGTCCGACGAGACTAGCGGAAACTAATGAGCAGTTCTTC. It yields the protein CASRPTRLAETNEQFF. The chain has TRBV12-3 or TRBV12-4 and TRBJ2-1; the match to TRBD2 covers 9 bases. V dropped 8 bases and J dropped 7; count of bases not matched to a gene: 15. The CDR3 loop spans 16 amino acids.

This sequence joins TRBV5-1 and TRBJ2-3; 13 positions agree with TRBD2. The germline gives CDR1 SGHRS, CDR2 YFSETQ. Unmatched junction bases numbered 6, after V lost 3 bases and J lost 5 bases. The CDR3 contains 16 residues. The CDR3 DNA follows: TGCGCCAGCAGCTCGACTAGCGGGGGGTTATTAGATACGCAGTATTTT. As protein: CASSSTSGGLLDTQYF.

V is TRBV12-3 or TRBV12-4 and J is TRBJ1-2, with D hard to call. There are 13 residues in the CDR3. Between the trimmed V and J ends, which lost 9 bases and 6 bases, there was a span of 17 bases. CDR3 DNA sequence: TGTGCCAGTCGCGCGGGTCAGGCGGATGGCTACACCTTC. Translating gives CASRAGQADGYTF.

This clonotype has at least ten counts. The chain employs TRBV14 and TRBJ2-1; 7 bases align to TRBD2. The germline gives CDR1 SGHDN, CDR2 FVKESK. V lost 3 bases to trimming and J lost 4 bases; unmatched junction nucleotides: 6. CDR3 length: 15 amino acids. CDR3 in amino acids: CASSQLAVSYNEQFF. CDR3 in DNA: TGTGCCAGCAGCCAGCTAGCGGTATCTTACAATGAGCAGTTCTTC. Drawing the rest from reference TRBV14 and TRBJ2-1, the complete variable domain is EAGVTQFPSHSVIEKGQTVTLRCDPISGHDNLYWYRRVMGKEIKFLLHFVKESKQDESGMPNNRFLAERTGGTYSTLKVQPAELEDSGVYFCASSQLAVSYNEQFFGPGTRLTVL.

V is TRBV9 and J is TRBJ1-1; 7 bases align to TRBD1. This CDR3 has 15 residues. Germline V gene data show CDR1 as SGDLS and CDR2 as YYNGEE. J lost 3 bases, V lost 2 bases, and 7 bases had no gene match. The CDR3 loop is CASSVQGGPDTEAFF. CDR3 DNA: TGTGCCAGCAGCGTCCAAGGGGGCCCGGACACTGAAGCTTTCTTT.